Sequencing of this T cell receptor (beta chain) was carried out in a study of shared clonotypes between healthy human individuals (TCRdb year 2020). For the study in its entirety: The cohort included a few men and two women between 18 and 49 years of age. Libraries were prepared and TCR repertoires were sequenced by different laboratories using diverse techniques, in order to increase sequencing depth and limit assay-specific biases. For each donor, three plates each were used for CD4 naive and CD4 memory, two plates were used for CD8 naive, and one plate was used for CD8 memory. Each donor's leukapheresis produced roughly between roughly 0.94 and 9.5 billion PBMCs. The study deeply sequenced blood TCR repertoires of 5 or 6 healthy adults to estimate repertoire size and the extent of clonotype sharing between individuals.

For the CD8 naive samples, CD45RO-negative cells were positively selected for CCR7, yielding a CD45RA+CCR7+ population from which TemRA cells were excluded. The donors were healthy, HIV-negative adults who had no recently reported acute infections or vaccinations. Only Caucasian adults living in Nashville, Tennessee, USA were represented among the donors. After blood collection by leukapheresis, PBMCs were isolated using Ficoll-Histopaque density gradient centrifugation and then cryopreserved in the vapor phase of liquid nitrogen. Analytical flow cytometry was used to check the purity and quantity of each magnetically sorted T cell population. From each sorted fraction, genomic DNA was isolated and quantified by UV absorbance on a Nanodrop 2000c. TCR CDR3 regions were amplified from genomic DNA by multiplex PCR using the deep immunoSEQ assay. For each cell subset, the extracted genomic DNA was distributed evenly across all wells of several immunoSEQ 96-well plates, and each plate served as one replicate. Each replicate PCR for sorted subsets received around 210 ng genomic DNA, equal to roughly 30,000 T cell genomes. Purified libraries were measured with a Qubit 3.0 fluorometer, size-checked on a Bioanalyzer 2100, and measured again with the KAPA Library Quantification kit. Every immunoSEQ 96-well plate was sequenced on a separate single-read 150-cycle Illumina NextSeq 550 flow cell. In the original analysis: Because the immunoSEQ output included only junctional sequences and no quality scores, the filtering could not be the same as the filtering used for full-length reads. Sequences were annotated with PyIR, a Python wrapper for IgBLAST v1.9, using IMGT germline references to assign V/J genes and CDR3. Reads were filtered out if the reads had weak V/J assignments (E-value above 1e-6), no CDR3, stop codons, out-of-frame junctions, or ambiguous translated residues. V3J clonotypes were defined as sequences sharing an identical inferred V gene, J gene, and CDR3 amino acid sequence. Percentage overlap between repertoires was calculated by dividing the number of shared unique clonotypes by the size of the smaller repertoire. Richness of each repertoire was evaluated using RTK rarefaction, the Chao1 estimator, and Recon v2.1 estimates of unobserved clonotypes. Generation probabilities for all TCRbeta clonotypes obtained by the gDNA method from a few donors were computed using OLGA. In TCRdb, the immuneACCESS table is reduced to in-frame sequences with V and J assigned. These tables do not hold every clone; where another copy was compared, an unresolved V gene accounts for under half, and the others remain unexplained. V and J calls plus clone size are reproduced from that table; the DNA served to infer D and trimming. A total of about 2.1 million clones appear in this sample, just over 90% of them only once. The biggest ten clones account for more than 1.5% of the sample.

Findings and caveats that apply to the study as a whole: Clonotypes shared by all four sorted-subset donors showed higher generation probabilities than non-shared clonotypes. Because the study included only a small number of donors, the genetic and exposure-history diversity represented was limited. Based on pairwise subsampling, the degree of clonotype sharing among donors was expected to be affected by sequencing depth. Rarefaction of sorted-subset datasets indicated incomplete sequencing despite the large sequencing depth. Approximately 5% of naive CD4, 3.5% of naive CD8, approximately 2% of memory CD4, and more than 0.35% of memory CD8 clonotypes were shared across a few donors. Sampling was restricted to blood, and TCR repertoires in tissue are likely to differ from TCR repertoires in blood. Larger estimated clonotype richness was generally found for naive subsets than for memory subsets.

As regards this clone: Its antigen is unknown. Per-base qualities were not stored, and no clone one base away is much larger. The same CDR3 arises from other DNA sequences in this sample as well.

According to the germline V gene (reference sequence), CDR1 reads MNHEY and CDR2 reads SMNVEV. V is cut by 2 bases and J by 0 bases, and the space between the germline ends is 5 bases. From the cysteine up to the phenylalanine, the CDR3 has a length of 14 residues. The sequence is cut down to CDR3 DNA, 42 bases in frame from base 1. The source of this sequence is a man aged 18 to 30 in good health. Some clones in this sample may be carry-over from other donors' samples. Sample: naive CD8+ T cells from PBMCs. The label giving this sample's cell subset or site can be read as: CD45RA+CCR7+. The chain couples TRBV27 to TRBJ2-1, and possibly TRBD2, on 5 matching bases. DNA sequence: TGTGCCAGCAGTTTAACTAGCTCCTACAATGAGCAGTTCTTC. The encoded protein is CASSLTSSYNEQFF.